A selection of T cell receptor beta chains follows, all from one sample in a study of vaccination effects on CD4 cells after COVID-19. Assay: immunoSEQ multiplex PCR; the TCRdb copy retains only in-frame clones and omits some. The table includes around 40,000 clones, roughly 73% detected once. What these receptors recognize is not known. Sequences were derived from CD4+ T cells from PBMCs cultured with a peptide pool, sampled before COVID-19 vaccination. Receptors were obtained from a human donor who had a prior SARS-CoV-2 infection. CDR3s include the opening cysteine and the closing phenylalanine or tryptophan. The order of the fields is J gene, V gene, CDR3 protein.

>TRBJ2-1|TRBV6-5
CASSYHPSGRYNEQFF
>TRBJ2-5|TRBV5-4
CASSLGLARDQETQYF
>TRBJ1-5|TRBV6-2/TRBV6-3
CASSYGVGGGQPQHF
>TRBJ2-3|TRBV9
CASSVTSDTQYF
>TRBJ2-2|TRBV21-1
CASSAGTVGELFF
>TRBJ2-7|TRBV19
CASSSDRGRSIYEQYF
>TRBJ2-5|TRBV18
CASSPLGPQETQYF
>TRBJ1-6|TRBV15
CATSRGTGFDSSYNSPLHF
>TRBJ2-3|TRBV10-3
CAISELVAGSTDTQYF
>TRBJ1-1|TRBV7-9
CASSSNTGGVTEAFF
>TRBJ1-2|TRBV5-1
CASSLDTAASYGYTF
>TRBJ1-2|TRBV6-1
CASSERPIYGYTF
>TRBJ2-2|TRBV7-2
CASSFRGTSYTGELFF
>TRBJ1-1|TRBV6-4
CASSSQGGGTEAFF
>TRBJ2-5|TRBV5-5
CASSSAGGLKETQYF
>TRBJ1-6|TRBV5-1
CASSLEPGQNYNSPLHF
>TRBJ2-7|TRBV7-8
CASSLSAGNYEQYF
>TRBJ2-7|TRBV6-2/TRBV6-3
CASSYRSYEQYF
>TRBJ1-2|TRBV30
CAWSVGPGLGGYTF
>TRBJ1-2|TRBV28
CASSPLRTRGLVGYTF
>TRBJ1-2|TRBV2
CASRIDRGLSGYTF
>TRBJ2-7|TRBV5-6
CASSLLGSSYEQYF
>TRBJ1-1|TRBV30
CAWSTVYTEAFF
>TRBJ2-7|TRBV28
CASSWTSGTYEQYF
>TRBJ2-3|TRBV20-1
CSASLAQNTDTQYF
>TRBJ2-7|TRBV10-3
CAIRTGTGVYEQYF
>TRBJ2-1|TRBV5-8
CASSRRVPTSEQFF
>TRBJ2-7|TRBV5-6
CASSLTGVFYEQYF
>TRBJ1-2|TRBV30
CAWSETGENGYTF
>TRBJ2-1|TRBV5-1
CASSTQPGQTLF
>TRBJ1-4|TRBV15
CATQQGRDLRKLFF
>TRBJ2-7|TRBV9
CASSVSGQGNEQYF
>TRBJ2-1|TRBV18
CASSPSSGSYNEQFF
>TRBJ1-2|TRBV5-1
CASSFTTGGSNYGYTF
>TRBJ2-3|TRBV30
CAWSKGARSTDTQYF
>TRBJ2-7|TRBV20-1
CSASLGYEQYF
>TRBJ2-7|TRBV11-2
CASSLVAGERYEQYF
>TRBJ1-3|TRBV5-6
CASSLAVGDSDSGNTIYF
>TRBJ2-5|TRBV3-1/TRBV3-2
CASSKQGARIETQYF
>TRBJ1-6|TRBV5-4
CASSSDQGGRNSPLHF
>TRBJ2-1|TRBV6-5
CASTESSYNEQFF
>TRBJ2-3|TRBV2
CASALAGGPDTQYF
>TRBJ2-2|TRBV5-1
CASSPRGGPRELFF
>TRBJ2-7|TRBV6-5
CASSRVSRWTYEQYF
>TRBJ2-2|TRBV2
CASSGLAGGTGELFF
>TRBJ1-4|TRBV7-2
CASSSGTANEKLFF
>TRBJ1-2|TRBV20-1
CSASADYGYTF
>TRBJ2-1|TRBV7-6
CASSLPGGAYNEQFF
>TRBJ2-7|TRBV7-8
CASSFPGQGANEQYF
>TRBJ1-2|TRBV18
CASSPAYGYTF
>TRBJ2-7|TRBV14
CASSQVTGISSYEQYF
>TRBJ1-1|TRBV6-1
CATGEGYMNTEAFF
>TRBJ2-1|TRBV18
CASSPVNEQFF
>TRBJ1-4|TRBV5-5
CASSETVGEKLFF
>TRBJ1-5|TRBV19
CASSIGWGDRNQPQHF